This T cell receptor (beta chain) was documented in a study of T cell repertoires in cytomegalovirus infection. Study overall: Evidence of both CMV infection and a matching HLA type came from public TCR beta signatures.

Regarding the study as a whole: There were carriers of CMV plus the relevant HLA, and cumulative public TCR beta family frequency identified them.

This clonotype appeared a few times. Its antigen is currently unknown. MiXCR was run by TCRdb on the reads, yielding one entry per CDR3 protein. The repertoire includes some 150,000 distinct CDR3 sequences, about 6.1% of them detected once, and approximately 19% sits in the top ten. The sequence came from a human donor in good health (CMV status not recorded). Some clones in this sample may be carry-over from other donors' samples. The sequencing sample was made of PBMCs.

In nucleotides, the CDR3 is TGTGCCAGCAGCCAGACCCTGACGACCAAAAACATTCAGTACTTC. It is translated as CASSQTLTTKNIQYF. The chain is built from TRBV14 and TRBJ2-4; D unresolved. The V gene lost 3 bases and the J gene lost 2 bases, with 11 bases spanning the gap. This CDR3 region has 15 residues. CDR1 is SGHDN, CDR2 FVKESK, per germline.